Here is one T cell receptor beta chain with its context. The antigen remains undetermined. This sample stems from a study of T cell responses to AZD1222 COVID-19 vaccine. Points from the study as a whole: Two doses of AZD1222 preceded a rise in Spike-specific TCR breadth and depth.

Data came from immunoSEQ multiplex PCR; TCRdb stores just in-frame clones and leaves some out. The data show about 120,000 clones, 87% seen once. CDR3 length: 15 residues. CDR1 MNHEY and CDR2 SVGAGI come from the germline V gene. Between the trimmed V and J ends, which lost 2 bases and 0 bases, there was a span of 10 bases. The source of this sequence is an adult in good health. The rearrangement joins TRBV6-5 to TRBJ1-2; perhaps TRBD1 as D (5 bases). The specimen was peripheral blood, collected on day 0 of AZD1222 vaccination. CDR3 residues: CASSYGGGPNYGYTF. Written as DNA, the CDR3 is TGTGCCAGCAGTTACGGGGGAGGCCCTAACTATGGCTACACCTTC.